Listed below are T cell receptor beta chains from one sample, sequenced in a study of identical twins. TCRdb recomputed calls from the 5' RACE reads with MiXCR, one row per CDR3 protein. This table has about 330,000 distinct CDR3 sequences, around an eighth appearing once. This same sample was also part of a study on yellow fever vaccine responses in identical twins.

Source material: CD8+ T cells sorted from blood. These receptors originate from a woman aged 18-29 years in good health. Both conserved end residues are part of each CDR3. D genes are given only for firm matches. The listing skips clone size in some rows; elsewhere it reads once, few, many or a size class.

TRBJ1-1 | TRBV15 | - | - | CATSRDRGYGPNTEAFF | TGTGCCACCAGCAGAGATAGGGGATACGGCCCGAACACTGAAGCTTTCTTT
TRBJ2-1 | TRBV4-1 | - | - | CASSPRSGFEQFF | TGCGCCAGCAGCCCACGTTCGGGTTTTGAGCAGTTCTTC
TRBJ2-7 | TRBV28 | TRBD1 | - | CASSDGQGRWRTAVPYEQYF | TGTGCCAGCAGCGATGGACAGGGCCGTTGGAGGACGGCAGTCCCCTACGAGCAGTACTTC
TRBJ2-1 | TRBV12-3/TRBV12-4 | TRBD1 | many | CASSLAGGNEQFF | TGTGCCAGCAGTCTAGCAGGGGGCAATGAGCAGTTCTTC
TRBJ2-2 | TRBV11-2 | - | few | CASSLPFEVRGDTGELFF | TGTGCCAGCAGCTTACCATTCGAAGTAAGGGGCGACACCGGGGAGCTGTTTTTT
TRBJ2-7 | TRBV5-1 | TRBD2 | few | CASSPWGGSIEQYF | TGCGCCAGCAGCCCCTGGGGGGGTTCGATCGAGCAGTACTTC
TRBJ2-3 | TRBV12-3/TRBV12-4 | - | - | CASGPAGPRSTDTQYF | TGTGCCAGCGGACCCGCGGGGCCGCGTAGCACAGATACGCAGTATTTT
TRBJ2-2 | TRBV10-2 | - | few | CASSGDQPLAGELFF | TGCGCCAGCAGTGGGGACCAGCCTTTGGCCGGGGAGCTGTTTTTT
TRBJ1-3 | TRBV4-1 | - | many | CASSQERGAGNTIYF | TGCGCCAGCAGCCAAGAAAGGGGAGCGGGAAACACCATATATTTT
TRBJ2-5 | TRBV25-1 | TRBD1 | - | CASRAIDLNPGTEGETQYF | TGTGCCAGCAGGGCGATTGATCTTAATCCCGGGACAGAAGGAGAGACCCAGTACTTC
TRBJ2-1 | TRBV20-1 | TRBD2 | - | CCALPGLAGSDNEQFF | TGCTGTGCCCTACCGGGACTAGCGGGATCTGACAATGAGCAGTTCTTC
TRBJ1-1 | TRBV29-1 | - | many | CSVVRDMNTEAFF | TGCAGCGTTGTGCGGGACATGAACACTGAAGCTTTCTTT
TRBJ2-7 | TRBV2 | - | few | CASSDRDYEQYF | TGTGCCAGCAGTGACAGAGACTACGAGCAGTACTTC
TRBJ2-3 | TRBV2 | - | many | CASSESSEDTQYF | TGTGCCAGCAGTGAGTCTAGCGAGGATACGCAGTATTTT
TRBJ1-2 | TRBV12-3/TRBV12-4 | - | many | CASSFTTRDLYGYTF | TGTGCCAGCAGTTTTACTACCAGGGACCTCTATGGCTACACCTTC
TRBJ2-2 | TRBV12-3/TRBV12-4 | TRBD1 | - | CASRAGTGVPGELFF | TGTGCCAGCAGGGCCGGGACAGGGGTCCCCGGGGAGCTGTTTTTT
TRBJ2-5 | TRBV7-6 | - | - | CASSLATRWETQYF | TGTGCCAGCAGCTTGGCGACTAGATGGGAGACCCAGTACTTC
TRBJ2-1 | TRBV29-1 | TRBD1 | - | CSVQGQGAYNEQFF | TGCAGCGTACAGGGACAGGGGGCTTACAATGAGCAGTTCTTC
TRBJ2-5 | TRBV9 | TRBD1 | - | CASSLHRGQGRLETQYF | TGTGCCAGCAGCCTTCACCGCGGACAGGGTAGATTGGAGACCCAGTACTTC
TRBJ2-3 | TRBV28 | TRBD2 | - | CASSFPGTSGISTDTQYF | TGTGCCAGCAGTTTCCCCGGGACTAGCGGGATCAGCACAGATACGCAGTATTTT
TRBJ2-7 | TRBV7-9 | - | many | CASSLEEVYYEQYF | TGTGCCAGCAGCTTAGAGGAGGTCTACTACGAGCAGTACTTC
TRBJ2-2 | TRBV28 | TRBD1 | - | CASRSGTGGFTGELFF | TGTGCCAGCAGATCCGGGACAGGGGGATTCACCGGGGAGCTGTTTTTT
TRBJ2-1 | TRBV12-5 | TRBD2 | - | CASGLFLAGAIRPYNEQFF | TGTGCTAGTGGTTTGTTTTTAGCGGGGGCTATAAGGCCTTACAATGAGCAGTTCTTC
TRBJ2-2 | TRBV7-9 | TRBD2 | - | CASSYSGTNTGELFF | TGTGCCAGCAGCTATAGCGGGACGAACACCGGGGAGCTGTTTTTT
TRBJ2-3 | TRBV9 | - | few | CASSVSGGPRDTQYF | TGTGCCAGCAGCGTGTCCGGGGGACCCCGGGATACGCAGTATTTT
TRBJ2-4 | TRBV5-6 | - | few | CASSSDRFSENIQYF | TGTGCCAGCAGCTCCGACAGGTTTTCAGAAAACATTCAGTACTTC
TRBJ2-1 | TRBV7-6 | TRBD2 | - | CASSPPVAGGPYNEQFF | TGTGCCAGCAGCCCCCCAGTAGCGGGAGGGCCCTACAATGAGCAGTTCTTC
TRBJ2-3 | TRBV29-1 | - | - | CSAEGGDTQYF | TGCAGCGCCGAAGGTGGGGATACGCAGTATTTT
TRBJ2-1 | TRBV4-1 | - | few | CASSQEQGTNEQFF | TGCGCCAGCAGCCAAGAGCAGGGAACGAATGAGCAGTTCTTC
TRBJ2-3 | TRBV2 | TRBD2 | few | CASSKGPRLAGDTQYF | TGTGCCAGCAGCAAGGGACCGCGGCTAGCGGGAGATACGCAGTATTTT
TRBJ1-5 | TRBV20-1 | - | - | CSAEDSSNQPQHF | TGCAGTGCTGAAGACAGTAGCAATCAGCCCCAGCATTTT
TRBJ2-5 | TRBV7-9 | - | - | CASSLPHDPLGETQYF | TGTGCCAGCAGCTTACCTCATGATCCCCTGGGGGAGACCCAGTACTTC
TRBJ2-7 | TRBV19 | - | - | CASSIGALVGRSYEQYF | TGTGCCAGTAGTATTGGAGCACTGGTCGGCCGCTCCTACGAGCAGTACTTC
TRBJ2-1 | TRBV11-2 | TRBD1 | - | CASREGAINEQFF | TGTGCCAGCCGAGAGGGGGCGATCAATGAGCAGTTCTTC
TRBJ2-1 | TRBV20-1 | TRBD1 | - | CSARDRAGGYSYNEQFF | TGCAGTGCTAGAGATCGGGCAGGGGGATACTCCTACAATGAGCAGTTCTTC
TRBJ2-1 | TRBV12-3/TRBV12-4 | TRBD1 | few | CASRGRGGRDNEQFF | TGTGCCAGCAGAGGCCGAGGGGGCCGCGACAATGAGCAGTTCTTC